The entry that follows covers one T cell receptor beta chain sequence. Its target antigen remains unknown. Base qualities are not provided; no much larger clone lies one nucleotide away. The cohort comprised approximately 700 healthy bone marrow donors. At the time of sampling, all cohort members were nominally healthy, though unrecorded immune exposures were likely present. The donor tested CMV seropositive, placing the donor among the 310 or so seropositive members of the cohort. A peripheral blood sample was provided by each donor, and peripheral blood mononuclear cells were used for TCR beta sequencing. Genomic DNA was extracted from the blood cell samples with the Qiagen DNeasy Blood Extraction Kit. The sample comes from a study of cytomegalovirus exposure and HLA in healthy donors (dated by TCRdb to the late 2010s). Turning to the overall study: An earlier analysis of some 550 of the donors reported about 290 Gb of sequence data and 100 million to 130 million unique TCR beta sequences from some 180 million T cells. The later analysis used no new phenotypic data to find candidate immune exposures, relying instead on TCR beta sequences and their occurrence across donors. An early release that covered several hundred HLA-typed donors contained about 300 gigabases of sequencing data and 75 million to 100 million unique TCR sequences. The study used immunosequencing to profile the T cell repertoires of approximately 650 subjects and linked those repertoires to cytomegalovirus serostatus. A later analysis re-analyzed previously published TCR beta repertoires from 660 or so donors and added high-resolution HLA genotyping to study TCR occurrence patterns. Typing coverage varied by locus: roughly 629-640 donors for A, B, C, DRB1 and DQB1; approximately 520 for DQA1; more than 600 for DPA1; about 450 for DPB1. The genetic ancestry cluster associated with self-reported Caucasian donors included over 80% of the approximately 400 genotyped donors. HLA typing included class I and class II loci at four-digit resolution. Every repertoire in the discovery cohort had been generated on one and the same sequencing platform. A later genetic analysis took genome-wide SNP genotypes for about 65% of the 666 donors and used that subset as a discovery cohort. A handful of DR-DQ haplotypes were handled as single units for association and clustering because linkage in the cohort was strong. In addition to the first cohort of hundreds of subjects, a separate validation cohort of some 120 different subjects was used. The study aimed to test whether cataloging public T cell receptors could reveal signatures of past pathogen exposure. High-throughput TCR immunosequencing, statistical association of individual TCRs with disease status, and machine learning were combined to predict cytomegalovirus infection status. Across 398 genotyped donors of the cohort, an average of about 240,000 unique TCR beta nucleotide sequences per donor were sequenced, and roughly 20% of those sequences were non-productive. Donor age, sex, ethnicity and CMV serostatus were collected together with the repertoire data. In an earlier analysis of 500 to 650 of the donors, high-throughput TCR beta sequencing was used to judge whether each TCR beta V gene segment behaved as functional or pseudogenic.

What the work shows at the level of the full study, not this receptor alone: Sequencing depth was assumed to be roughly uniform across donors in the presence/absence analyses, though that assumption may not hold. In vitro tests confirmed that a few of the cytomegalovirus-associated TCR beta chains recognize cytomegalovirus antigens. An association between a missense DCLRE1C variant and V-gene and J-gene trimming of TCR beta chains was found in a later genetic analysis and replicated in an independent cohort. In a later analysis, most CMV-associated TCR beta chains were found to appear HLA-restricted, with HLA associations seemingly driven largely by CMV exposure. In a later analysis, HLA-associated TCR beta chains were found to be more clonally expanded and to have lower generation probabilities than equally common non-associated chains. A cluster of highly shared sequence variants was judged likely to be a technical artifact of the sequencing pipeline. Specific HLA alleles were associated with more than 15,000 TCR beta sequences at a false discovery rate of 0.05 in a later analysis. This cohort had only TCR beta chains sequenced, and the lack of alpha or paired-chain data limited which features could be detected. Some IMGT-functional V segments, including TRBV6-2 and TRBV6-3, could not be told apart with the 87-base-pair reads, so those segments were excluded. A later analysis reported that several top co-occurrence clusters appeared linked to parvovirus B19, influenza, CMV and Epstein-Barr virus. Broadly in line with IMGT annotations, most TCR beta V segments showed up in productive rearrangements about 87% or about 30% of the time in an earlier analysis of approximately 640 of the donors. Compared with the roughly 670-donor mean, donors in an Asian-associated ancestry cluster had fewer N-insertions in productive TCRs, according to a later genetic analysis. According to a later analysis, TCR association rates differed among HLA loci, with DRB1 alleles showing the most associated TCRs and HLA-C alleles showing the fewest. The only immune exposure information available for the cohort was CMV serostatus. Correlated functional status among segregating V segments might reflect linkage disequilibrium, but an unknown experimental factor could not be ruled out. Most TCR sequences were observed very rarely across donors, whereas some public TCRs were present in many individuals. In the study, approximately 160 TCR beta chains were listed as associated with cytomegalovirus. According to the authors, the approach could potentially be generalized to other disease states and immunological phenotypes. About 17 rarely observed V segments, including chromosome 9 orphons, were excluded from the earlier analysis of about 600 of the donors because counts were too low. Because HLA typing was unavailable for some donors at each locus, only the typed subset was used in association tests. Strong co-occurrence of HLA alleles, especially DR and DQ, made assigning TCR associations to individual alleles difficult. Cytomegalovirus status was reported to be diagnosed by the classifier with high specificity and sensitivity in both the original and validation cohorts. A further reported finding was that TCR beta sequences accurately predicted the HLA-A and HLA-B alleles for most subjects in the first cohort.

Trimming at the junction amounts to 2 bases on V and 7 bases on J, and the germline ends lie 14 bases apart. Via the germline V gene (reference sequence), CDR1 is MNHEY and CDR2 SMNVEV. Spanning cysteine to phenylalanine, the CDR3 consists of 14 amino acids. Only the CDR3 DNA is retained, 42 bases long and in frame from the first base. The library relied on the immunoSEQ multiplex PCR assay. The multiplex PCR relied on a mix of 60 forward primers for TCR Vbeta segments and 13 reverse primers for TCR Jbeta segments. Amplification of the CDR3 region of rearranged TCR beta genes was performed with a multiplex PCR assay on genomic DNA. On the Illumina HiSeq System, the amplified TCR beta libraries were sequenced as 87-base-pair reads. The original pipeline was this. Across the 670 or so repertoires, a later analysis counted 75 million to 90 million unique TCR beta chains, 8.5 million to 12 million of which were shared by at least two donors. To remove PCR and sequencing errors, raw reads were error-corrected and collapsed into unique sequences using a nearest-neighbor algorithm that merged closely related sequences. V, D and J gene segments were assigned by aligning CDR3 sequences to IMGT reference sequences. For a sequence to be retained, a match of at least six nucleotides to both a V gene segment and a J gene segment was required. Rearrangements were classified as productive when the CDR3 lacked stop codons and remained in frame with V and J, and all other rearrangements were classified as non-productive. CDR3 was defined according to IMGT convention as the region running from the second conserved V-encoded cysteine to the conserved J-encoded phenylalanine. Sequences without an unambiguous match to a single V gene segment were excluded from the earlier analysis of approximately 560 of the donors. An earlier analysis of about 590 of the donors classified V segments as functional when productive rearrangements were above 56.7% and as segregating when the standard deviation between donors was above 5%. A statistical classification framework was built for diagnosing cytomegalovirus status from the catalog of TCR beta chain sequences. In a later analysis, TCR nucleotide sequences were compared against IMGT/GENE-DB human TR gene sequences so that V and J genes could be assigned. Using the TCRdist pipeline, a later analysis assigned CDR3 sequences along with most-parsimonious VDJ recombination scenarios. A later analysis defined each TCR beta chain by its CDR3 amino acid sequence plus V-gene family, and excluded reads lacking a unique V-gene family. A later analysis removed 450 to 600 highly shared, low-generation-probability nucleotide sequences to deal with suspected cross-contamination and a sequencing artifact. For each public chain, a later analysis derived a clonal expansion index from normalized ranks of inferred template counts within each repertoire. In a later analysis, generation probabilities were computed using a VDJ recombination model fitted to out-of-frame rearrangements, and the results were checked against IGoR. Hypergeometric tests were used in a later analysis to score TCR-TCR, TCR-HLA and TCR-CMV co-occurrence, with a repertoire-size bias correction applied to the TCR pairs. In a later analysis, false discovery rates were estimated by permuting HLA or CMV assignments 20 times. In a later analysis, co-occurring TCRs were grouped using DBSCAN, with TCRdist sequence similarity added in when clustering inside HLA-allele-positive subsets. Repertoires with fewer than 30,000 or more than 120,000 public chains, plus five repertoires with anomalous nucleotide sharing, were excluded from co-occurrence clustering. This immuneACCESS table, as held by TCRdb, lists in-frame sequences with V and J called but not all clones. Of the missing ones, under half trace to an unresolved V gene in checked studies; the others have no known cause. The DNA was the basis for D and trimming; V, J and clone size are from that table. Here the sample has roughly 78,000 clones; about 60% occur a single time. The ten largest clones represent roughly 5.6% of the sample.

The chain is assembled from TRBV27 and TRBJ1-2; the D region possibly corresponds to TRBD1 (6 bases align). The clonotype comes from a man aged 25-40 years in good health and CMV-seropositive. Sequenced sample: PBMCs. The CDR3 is CASSLSRGYLGYTF. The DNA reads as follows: TGTGCCAGCAGTTTAAGCAGGGGATATCTTGGCTACACCTTC.